This TCR beta chain was profiled in a study of cytomegalovirus exposure and HLA in healthy donors. A multiplex PCR was run with 60 Vbeta primers and 13 Jbeta primers. Method: immunoSEQ multiplex PCR; TCRdb's copy keeps in-frame clones and lacks some. The top ten hold just under 2% of the sample, which has roughly 76,000 clones, around 86% seen once. Sequencing was carried out using PBMCs. The TCR comes from a woman in her twenties or thirties in good health and CMV-seronegative.

CDR3 protein: CASSEAGTGRTEAFF. The CDR3 DNA reads TGTGCCAGCAGTGAAGCGGGGACAGGGCGCACTGAAGCTTTCTTT. The chain links TRBV6-1 to TRBJ1-1; 9 bases align to TRBD1. Germline V lookup: CDR1 MNHNS, CDR2 SASEGT. This CDR3 is 15 amino acids long. The J segment lost 4 bases and the V segment lost 0 bases, leaving 3 bases of the junction unmatched.